Included here is one T cell receptor (beta chain) sequence, with context. Per the germline V gene, CDR1 is SGHVS and CDR2 is FQNEAQ. CDR3 size: 16 residues. The germline V and J ends were trimmed by 1 base and 6 bases, with 16 bases remaining between them. The sample comes from a study of blood T cell repertoires in COVID-19. Study details: Before being deemed recovered, Cohort 3 donors had two negative PCRs, clearance, or symptom resolution. Samples representing acute and convalescent COVID-19 were sourced from the United States, Italy and Spain.

The table came from immunoSEQ multiplex PCR; TCRdb's copy has only in-frame clones and leaves some out. This repertoire shows 250,000 to 350,000 clones, approximately 90% found once; its top ten account for approximately 2%. The source material was PBMCs or T cells enriched from blood (not recorded which). The TCR was taken from a woman aged 55-70 years in a cohort exposed to, infected with or recovered from COVID-19 (not recorded which). This chain connects TRBV7-8 to TRBJ1-5; tentatively, D is TRBD1 (6 bases). This CDR3 reads CASSLGLAGASQPQHF. The CDR3 bases are TGTGCCAGCAGCTTAGGGTTGGCAGGGGCGAGTCAGCCCCAGCATTTT. Filled out from reference TRBV7-8 and TRBJ1-5, the complete variable domain reads GAGVSQSPRYKVAKRGQDVALRCDPISGHVSLFWYQQALGQGPEFLTYFQNEAQLDKSGLPSDRFFAERPEGSVSTLKIQRTQQEDSAVYLCASSLGLAGASQPQHFGDGTRLSIL.